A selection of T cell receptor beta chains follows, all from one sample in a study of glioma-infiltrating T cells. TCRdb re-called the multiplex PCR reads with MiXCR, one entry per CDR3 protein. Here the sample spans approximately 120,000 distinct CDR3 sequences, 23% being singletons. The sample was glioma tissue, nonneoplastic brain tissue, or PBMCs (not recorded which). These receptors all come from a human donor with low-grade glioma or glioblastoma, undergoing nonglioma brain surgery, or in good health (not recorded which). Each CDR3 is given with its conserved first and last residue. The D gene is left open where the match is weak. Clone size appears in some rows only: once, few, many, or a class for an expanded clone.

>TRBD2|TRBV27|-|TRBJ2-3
TGTGCCAGCAGCCAAGACTCGCTAGCGGGGGCAGATACGCAGTATTTT
CASSQDSLAGADTQYF
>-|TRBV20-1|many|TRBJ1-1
TGCAGTGCTAGAGGGACAGTCGGGACTGAAGCTTTCTTT
CSARGTVGTEAFF
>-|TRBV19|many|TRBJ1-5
TGTGCCAGTAGTTCGGATCAAATCGGCCTGCCCCAGCATTTT
CASSSDQIGLPQHF
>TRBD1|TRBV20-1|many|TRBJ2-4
TGCAATGCCCCGGGACAGCCGCTAGCCAAAAACATTCAGTACTTC
CNAPGQPLAKNIQYF
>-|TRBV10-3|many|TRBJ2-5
TGTGCCATCAGTGAAAGCGGCTCGGTCGGGGCCCAGTACTTC
CAISESGSVGAQYF
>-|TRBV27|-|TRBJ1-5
TGTGCCAGCAGTTTAACTCCAGGAGGGCAGCCCCAGCATTTT
CASSLTPGGQPQHF
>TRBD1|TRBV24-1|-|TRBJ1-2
TGTGCCACCAGTGACCCGAGACAGGGAATAGCTTGCTACACCTTC
CATSDPRQGIACYTF
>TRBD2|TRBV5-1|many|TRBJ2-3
TGCGCCAGCAGCTTAACTAGCGCGGGGTCAGATACGCAGTATTTT
CASSLTSAGSDTQYF
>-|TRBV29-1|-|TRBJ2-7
TGCAGCGTAGTGATTCCTTTGGGACTCTCCTACGAGCAGTACTTC
CSVVIPLGLSYEQYF
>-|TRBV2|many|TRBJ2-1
TGTGCCAGCAGTCCGACGAGGAGGCATGAGCAGTTCTTC
CASSPTRRHEQFF
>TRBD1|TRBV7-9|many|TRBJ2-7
TGTGCCAGCAGTTACGGGACAGAGGGTTACGAGCAGTACTTC
CASSYGTEGYEQYF
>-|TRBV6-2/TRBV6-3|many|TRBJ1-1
TGTGCCAGCAGTTACTCGAAAAGGGGCGCTCGGACTGAAGCTTTCTTT
CASSYSKRGARTEAFF
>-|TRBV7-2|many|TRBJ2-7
TGTGCCAGCAGCTTAGCCTCGATCTCCTACGAGCAGTACTTC
CASSLASISYEQYF
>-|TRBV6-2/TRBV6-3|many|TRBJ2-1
TGTGCCAGCAAAAAACCGGACTTCTCCATTTACAATGAGCAGTTCTTC
CASKKPDFSIYNEQFF
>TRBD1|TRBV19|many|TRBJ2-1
TGTGCCAGTAGGTATCGGACAGGGTGGGGTGAGCAGTTCTTC
CASRYRTGWGEQFF
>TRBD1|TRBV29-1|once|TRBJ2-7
TGCACCCAACCGGACAGGGAAACGATCGAGCAGTACTTC
CTQPDRETIEQYF
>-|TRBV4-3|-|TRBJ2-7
TGCGCCAGCAGCCAAGACAACAGGGATGACGAGCAGTACTTC
CASSQDNRDDEQYF
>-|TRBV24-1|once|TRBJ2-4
TGTGCCACCAGTGATCCGCGGGACCTAGCCAAAAACATTAAGTACTTC
CATSDPRDLAKNIKYF
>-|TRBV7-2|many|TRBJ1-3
TGTGCCAGCAGCTTACGAGCAAACACCATATATTTT
CASSLRANTIYF
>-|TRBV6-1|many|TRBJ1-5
TGTGCCAGCAGTTGGAGGGAGAGGGGTCAGCCCCAGCATTTT
CASSWRERGQPQHF
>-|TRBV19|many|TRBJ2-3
TGTGCCAGTAGTGACAGCGGAACCAGCACAGATACGCAGTATTTT
CASSDSGTSTDTQYF
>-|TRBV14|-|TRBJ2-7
TGTGCCAGAAGCCCCCTTGGTGAAGGGCGCTACGAGCACTACTTC
CARSPLGEGRYEHYF
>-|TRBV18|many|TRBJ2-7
TGTGCCAGCTCCCCTCAGAGTCCGCCCTACGAGCAGTACTTC
CASSPQSPPYEQYF
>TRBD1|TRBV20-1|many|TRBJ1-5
TGCAGTGCTAGCCGCGGGACAGCCAATCAGCCCCAGCATTTT
CSASRGTANQPQHF
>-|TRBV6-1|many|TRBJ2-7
TGTGCCAGCAGTGAAGCCCTAGAAAGTTACGAGCAGTACTTC
CASSEALESYEQYF
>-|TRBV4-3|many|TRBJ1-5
TGCGCCAGCAGCCAAGATCGACAGATTCGAGGTCAGCCCCAGCATTTT
CASSQDRQIRGQPQHF